Presented here are 9 T cell receptor beta chains from one specimen sequenced in a study of blood T cell repertoires in COVID-19. Assay used: immunoSEQ multiplex PCR; TCRdb lists only in-frame clones, some missing. The sample consists of 150,000 to 200,000 clones, 75% to 80% of them appearing once. Sequences were obtained from peripheral blood. These receptors originate from a woman of 80 years or more with acute or convalescent COVID-19.

This clone has just a few counts. In DNA form, the CDR3 reads TGTGCCAGCAGAGGGGGGACAGGGTCGGACGAGCAGTACTTC. Its translation is CASRGGTGSDEQYF. V is TRBV6-5 and J is TRBJ2-7; 9 bases align to TRBD1. CDR1 MNHEY and CDR2 SVGAGI come from the germline V gene. V lost 6 bases to trimming and J lost 5 bases; unmatched junction nucleotides: 8. This CDR3 contains 14 residues.

The chain links TRBV11-2 to TRBJ1-5; 7 nucleotides match TRBD1. After removal of 1 base from V and 5 bases from J, the junction contained 8 bases not matched to a gene. The CDR3 sequence is 16 residues long. Germline V lookup: CDR1 SGHAT, CDR2 FQNNGV. CDR3 in amino acids: CASSLVGDRDDQPQHF. The CDR3 bases are TGTGCCAGCAGCTTAGTAGGCGACAGGGATGATCAGCCCCAGCATTTT.

The J gene is TRBJ2-1, the V gene TRBV23-1, with a weak D call TRBD2 (5 bases). Being an ORF, TRBV23-1 has a function that is uncertain. Trimming took off 4 bases at V and 8 bases at J, with 18 bases between the two ends. This CDR3 has 15 residues. DNA of the CDR3: TGCGCCAGCAGTCTCTTTAGCCCTGGGAGCGATGAGCAGTTCTTC. Its protein is CASSLFSPGSDEQFF.

V and J are TRBV6-6 and TRBJ2-7; D might be TRBD1 (8 bases). CDR1 and CDR2 (germline): MNHNY, SVGAGI (reference sequence). V was clipped by 2 bases and J by 4 bases, with 12 bases between them. This CDR3 spans 14 amino acids. CDR3 residues: CASSYTGGGYEQYF. The CDR3 DNA reads TGTGCCAGCAGTTACACAGGGGGGGGGTACGAGCAGTACTTC.

The genes are TRBV1 and TRBJ2-3; the table gives TRBD2 as D, unverified against the DNA. TRBV1 is marked as a pseudogene. CDR3 length: 17 amino acids. The CDR3 DNA is TGCACCAGCAGCCAAGTGAGTGGGGGGGCCTGGGTAGATACGCAGTATTTT. Protein sequence: CTSSQVSGGAWVDTQYF.

Comments on this clone: Other DNA sequences in the sample encode the same CDR3. CDR3 coding DNA: TGTGCCAGCAGTTACCGGACAGATAATTCACCCCTCCACTTT. Translating gives CASSYRTDNSPLHF. The rearrangement joins TRBV3-1 (or the pseudogene TRBV3-2) to TRBJ1-6; maybe TRBD1 (6 bases). The CDR3 sequence is 14 residues long. The ends were cut back, 6 bases at V and 5 bases at J, with 11 bases in the middle. Germline CDR1 is LGHDT and CDR2 is YNNKEL (reference sequence).

The chain's CDR3 is CASSPQQGKHEQYF. CDR3 coding DNA: TGTGCCAGCTCACCACAACAGGGGAAGCACGAGCAGTACTTC. This rearrangement joins TRBV18 to TRBJ2-7; 7 bases align to TRBD1. Unmatched junction bases numbered 5, after V lost 1 base and J lost 5 bases. This CDR3 spans 14 amino acids. In germline, CDR1 is KGHSH, CDR2 LQKENI.

This clone was counted a few times. Other nucleotide sequences in the sample specify the same CDR3. V is TRBV5-6 and J is TRBJ1-1; possible D gene TRBD1, 5 bases. Germline V gene data show CDR1 as SGHDT and CDR2 as YYEEEE. This CDR3 has 12 amino acids. V was trimmed by 1 base and J by 7 bases, leaving 8 bases between them. The CDR3 sequence: CASSLRGNEAFF. CDR3 nucleotide sequence: TGTGCCAGCAGCTTGCGGGGGAATGAAGCTTTCTTT.

The CDR3 region is CASSRSGRASAGELFF. In nucleotides, the CDR3 is TGTGCCAGCAGCCGCAGCGGGAGGGCCTCCGCCGGGGAGCTGTTTTTT. J is TRBJ2-2 and V is TRBV28, with TRBD2 matching 10 bases. Germline-derived CDR1 and CDR2 are MDHEN and SYDVKM. J was trimmed by 6 bases and V by 6 bases; bases with no gene match: 10. The CDR3 sequence is 16 residues long.